A single sample gave rise to the 24 T cell receptor beta chains below, sequenced in a study of control samples from healthy donors and cancer patients. Assay used: immunoSEQ multiplex PCR; TCRdb lists only in-frame clones, some missing. Found here are around 130,000 clones, roughly 86% of them singletons; the top ten hold roughly 7.8%. Sequenced: PBMCs. The origin of the receptors is a middle-aged man with head and neck cancer.

The rearrangement joins TRBV29-1 to TRBJ2-5; D is unresolved. The germline V gene encodes CDR1 SQVTM and CDR2 ANQGSEA. V dropped 1 base and J dropped 5 bases, with 14 bases sitting between them. The CDR3 contains 14 residues. The CDR3 DNA follows: TGCAGCGTTGAAGTTTCGGGTGCAGGCGAGACCCAGTACTTC. Encoded protein: CSVEVSGAGETQYF.

The genes are TRBV7-6 and TRBJ1-6, with D unclear. This CDR3 region has 15 residues. CDR1 is SGHVS, CDR2 FNYEAQ, per germline. V dropped 5 bases and J dropped 4 bases, with 12 bases sitting between them. CDR3 nucleotides: TGTGCCAGCAGCCCAGAGGCCCGATATAATTCACCCCTCCACTTT. This translates into CASSPEARYNSPLHF.

The V and J genes are TRBV6-6 and TRBJ2-1; D is undetermined. The CDR3 sequence is 13 residues long. V gave up 0 bases and J gave up 9 bases, with 9 bases separating them. Germline V gives CDR1 MNHNY, CDR2 SVGAGI (reference sequence). CDR3 DNA sequence: TGTGCCAGCAGTTACTCAATGGGGTCTGAGCAGTTCTTC. It yields the protein CASSYSMGSEQFF.

The chain uses TRBV5-1 and TRBJ1-3; D uncertain. CDR1 SGHRS and CDR2 YFSETQ come from the germline V gene. The V gene lost 1 base and the J gene lost 8 bases, with 13 bases spanning the gap. The CDR3 is 14 amino acids. The CDR3: CASSLTISQDTIYF. The CDR3 nucleotides are TGCGCCAGCAGCTTGACCATATCTCAAGACACCATATATTTT.

This clone was seen a single time. CDR3 region: CASNTGHQNIQYF. The CDR3 nucleotides are TGTGCCAGCAACACGGGACATCAAAACATTCAGTACTTC. The gene calls are TRBV6-6 and TRBJ2-4, with a tentative D call TRBD1 (6 bases). Per the germline V gene, CDR1 is MNHNY and CDR2 is SVGAGI (reference sequence). This CDR3 spans 13 amino acids. V was pared by 7 bases and J by 5 bases, with 12 bases between.

This clone was observed a handful of times. This chain connects TRBV7-9 to TRBJ1-1; D not certain. The CDR3 loop spans 12 amino acids. Between the trimmed V and J ends, which lost 5 bases and 5 bases, there was a span of 9 bases. Germline loops: CDR1 SEHNR, CDR2 FQNEAQ (reference sequence). The CDR3 nucleotides read TGTGCCAGCAGCATCGGAGAAACTGAAGCTTTCTTT. Translated, it gives CASSIGETEAFF.

DNA of the CDR3: TGCGCCAGCAGCTTGACAGGGGGGGGTTCACCCCTCCACTTT. It specifies CASSLTGGGSPLHF. J is TRBJ1-6 and V is TRBV5-1, with 8 bases that match TRBD1. The CDR3 length is 14 residues. The ends lost 1 base at V and 9 bases at J; junction bases unmatched: 3. From germline, CDR1 is SGHRS and CDR2 YFSETQ.

This rearrangement joins TRBV2 to TRBJ2-2; no firm D call. CDR1 is SNHLY, CDR2 FYNNEI, per germline. The CDR3 consists of 12 residues. Trimming shortened V by 8 bases and J by 0 bases, and 4 bases separated the two germline ends. The DNA of the CDR3 is TGTGCCAGCGGCCCGAACACCGGGGAGCTGTTTTTT. Translated: CASGPNTGELFF.

The gene calls are TRBV7-9 and TRBJ2-2; 8 bases agree with TRBD1. CDR3 length: 17 residues. Trimming cost V 2 bases and J 1 base; bases outside gene matches: 6. Germline V gene data show CDR1 as SEHNR and CDR2 as FQNEAQ (reference sequence). CDR3 region: CASSLIGGTGNTGELFF. CDR3 nucleotide sequence: TGTGCCAGCAGCTTAATAGGTGGGACAGGGAACACCGGGGAGCTGTTTTTT.

This clone was recorded a few times. V usage is TRBV19 and J usage is TRBJ2-7; 8 bases align to TRBD1. The CDR3 contains 15 residues. CDR1 and CDR2 from the germline V gene are LNHDA and SQIVND (reference sequence). The J segment lost 1 base and the V segment lost 3 bases, leaving 5 bases of the junction unmatched. The CDR3 DNA sequence: TGTGCCAGTAGTATGTCAGGGGGCGAATCCTACGAGCAGTACTTC. Encoded protein: CASSMSGGESYEQYF.

This chain links TRBV2 with TRBJ2-7; 7 bases line up with TRBD1. Trimming cost V 6 bases and J 3 bases; bases outside gene matches: 8. Germline CDR1 SNHLY, CDR2 FYNNEI. CDR3 length: 14 residues. The CDR3: CASRTAGTVYEQYF. The CDR3 DNA sequence: TGTGCCAGCAGAACAGCCGGGACAGTCTACGAGCAGTACTTC.

This chain's CDR3 is CASSRGPQEGKNTEAFF. In nucleotides, the CDR3 is TGCGCCAGCAGCAGGGGCCCACAGGAAGGTAAGAACACTGAAGCTTTCTTT. The rearrangement joins TRBV23-1 to TRBJ1-1, with TRBD1 as a possible D gene (6 bases). TRBV23-1 is an ORF; its function is uncertain. V was pared by 6 bases and J by 1 base, with 21 bases between. The CDR3 covers 17 residues.

The rearrangement uses TRBV6-6 and TRBJ2-7; 9 bases align to TRBD1. The CDR3 is 15 amino acids. CDR1 MNHNY and CDR2 SVGAGI come from the germline V gene (reference sequence). The J segment lost 0 bases and the V segment lost 6 bases, leaving 6 bases of the junction unmatched. The CDR3: CASRRQGGSSYEQYF. For the CDR3, the DNA is TGTGCCAGCAGAAGACAGGGGGGCAGCTCCTACGAGCAGTACTTC.

The chain is built from TRBV3-1 (or the pseudogene TRBV3-2) and TRBJ2-1; D call uncertain. Per the germline V gene, CDR1 is LGHDT and CDR2 is YNNKEL (reference sequence). V lost 0 bases to trimming and J lost 0 bases, with 6 bases between them. The length of the CDR3 is 15 residues. In DNA form, the CDR3 reads TGTGCCAGCAGCCAAGACAGAAGCTCCTACAATGAGCAGTTCTTC. It specifies CASSQDRSSYNEQFF.

The chain employs TRBV7-7 and TRBJ2-2, with TRBD1 matching 8 bases. Germline V gene lookup returns CDR1 SSHAT and CDR2 FNYEAQ (reference sequence). The junction had 4 bases not matched to a gene; V was cut back by 3 bases and J by 4 bases. The CDR3 spans 15 residues. CDR3 nucleotide sequence: TGTGCCAGCAGCTTGACAGGGGTCGGCACCGGGGAGCTGTTTTTT. Encoded protein: CASSLTGVGTGELFF.

Of note for this clone: The sample has other DNA sequences that encode this CDR3 too. The chain joins TRBV18 to TRBJ2-3; the D is unclear. The CDR3 has 13 residues. In germline, CDR1 is KGHSH, CDR2 LQKENI. The V end was cut by 3 bases, the J end by 0 bases, with 4 bases between. The CDR3 coding sequence is TGTGCCAGCTCACCTCCGAGCACAGATACGCAGTATTTT. Translated: CASSPPSTDTQYF.

The genes are TRBV30 and TRBJ1-5; tentative D call: TRBD1 (5 bases). Between the trimmed V and J ends, which lost 0 bases and 5 bases, there was a span of 17 bases. Germline lookup yields CDR1 GTSNPN and CDR2 SVGIG (reference sequence). This CDR3 region has 16 residues. CDR3 loop: CAWSVPGPGRDQPQHF. CDR3 nucleotide sequence: TGTGCCTGGAGTGTACCGGGGCCAGGAAGGGATCAGCCCCAGCATTTT.

This clone was recorded a few times. This chain joins TRBV29-1 and TRBJ1-2; 7 positions match TRBD1. With 0 bases clipped from V and 12 bases from J, the junction kept 13 bases outside the gene matches. CDR1 and CDR2 (germline): SQVTM, ANQGSEA. The CDR3 length is 14 residues. The CDR3 is CSVEDSPGQLFNTF. CDR3 DNA sequence: TGCAGCGTTGAAGATTCCCCGGGACAGCTCTTCAACACCTTC.

The rearrangement joins TRBV2 to TRBJ2-2, with a weak D call TRBD2 (5 bases). Trimming pared 8 bases from V and 6 bases from J, leaving 13 bases between. This CDR3 region has 13 residues. Germline CDR1 and CDR2: SNHLY and FYNNEI. The CDR3 loop reads CASAEGTAGELFF. CDR3 in DNA: TGTGCCAGCGCAGAGGGTACGGCCGGGGAGCTGTTTTTT.

This clone was seen more than once but under ten times. The chain recombines TRBV30 with TRBJ1-4; D not resolved. This CDR3 region has 11 residues. Germline V gene lookup returns CDR1 GTSNPN and CDR2 SVGIG (reference sequence). Trimming removed 1 base from V and 7 bases from J, with 4 bases in between. The CDR3 is CAWSGGEKLFF. The CDR3 DNA is TGTGCCTGGAGTGGGGGTGAAAAACTGTTTTTT.

This sequence joins TRBV27 and TRBJ2-7; the match to TRBD1 covers 7 bases. Germline V lookup: CDR1 MNHEY, CDR2 SMNVEV (reference sequence). With V trimmed by 5 bases and J by 1 base, 11 bases remained unmatched. The CDR3 covers 16 residues. The CDR3 sequence: CASSPLMRGRSYEQYF. The CDR3 nucleotides are TGTGCCAGCAGTCCCCTGATGAGGGGGCGATCCTACGAGCAGTACTTC.

In nucleotides, the CDR3 is TGTGCCAGCAGTGAATGGGACAGGGACGAGCAGTACTTC. Residues: CASSEWDRDEQYF. The chain links TRBV6-1 to TRBJ2-7; 9 bases align to TRBD1. In germline, CDR1 is MNHNS, CDR2 SASEGT. This CDR3 has 13 amino acids. J was trimmed by 5 bases and V by 2 bases; bases with no gene match: 1.

This chain connects TRBV11-2 to TRBJ2-7, with 9 bases matching TRBD2. The CDR3 loop spans 14 amino acids. J lost 1 base, V lost 6 bases, and 4 bases had no gene match. Germline lookup yields CDR1 SGHAT and CDR2 FQNNGV. CDR3 bases: TGTGCCAGCAGATTTAGCGGGAGTTCCTACGAGCAGTACTTC. It codes for CASRFSGSSYEQYF. The full variable domain, with the rest looked up from reference TRBV11-2 and TRBJ2-7, is EAGVAQSPRYKIIEKRQSVAFWCNPISGHATLYWYQQILGQGPKLLIQFQNNGVVDDSQLPKDRFSAERLKGVDSTLKIQPAKLEDSAVYLCASRFSGSSYEQYFGPGTRLTVT.

As for this clone: Mismatch with germline at one junction end may stem from a read error. The genes are TRBV10-3 and TRBJ2-7; D may be TRBD1 or TRBD2 (5 bases each). CDR3 length: 13 amino acids. CDR1 and CDR2 (germline): ENHRY, SYGVKD. The CDR3 DNA follows: TGTGCCATCACTGAGGGATTAGGGGTCCCTGAGTACTTC. Protein sequence: CAITEGLGVPEYF.